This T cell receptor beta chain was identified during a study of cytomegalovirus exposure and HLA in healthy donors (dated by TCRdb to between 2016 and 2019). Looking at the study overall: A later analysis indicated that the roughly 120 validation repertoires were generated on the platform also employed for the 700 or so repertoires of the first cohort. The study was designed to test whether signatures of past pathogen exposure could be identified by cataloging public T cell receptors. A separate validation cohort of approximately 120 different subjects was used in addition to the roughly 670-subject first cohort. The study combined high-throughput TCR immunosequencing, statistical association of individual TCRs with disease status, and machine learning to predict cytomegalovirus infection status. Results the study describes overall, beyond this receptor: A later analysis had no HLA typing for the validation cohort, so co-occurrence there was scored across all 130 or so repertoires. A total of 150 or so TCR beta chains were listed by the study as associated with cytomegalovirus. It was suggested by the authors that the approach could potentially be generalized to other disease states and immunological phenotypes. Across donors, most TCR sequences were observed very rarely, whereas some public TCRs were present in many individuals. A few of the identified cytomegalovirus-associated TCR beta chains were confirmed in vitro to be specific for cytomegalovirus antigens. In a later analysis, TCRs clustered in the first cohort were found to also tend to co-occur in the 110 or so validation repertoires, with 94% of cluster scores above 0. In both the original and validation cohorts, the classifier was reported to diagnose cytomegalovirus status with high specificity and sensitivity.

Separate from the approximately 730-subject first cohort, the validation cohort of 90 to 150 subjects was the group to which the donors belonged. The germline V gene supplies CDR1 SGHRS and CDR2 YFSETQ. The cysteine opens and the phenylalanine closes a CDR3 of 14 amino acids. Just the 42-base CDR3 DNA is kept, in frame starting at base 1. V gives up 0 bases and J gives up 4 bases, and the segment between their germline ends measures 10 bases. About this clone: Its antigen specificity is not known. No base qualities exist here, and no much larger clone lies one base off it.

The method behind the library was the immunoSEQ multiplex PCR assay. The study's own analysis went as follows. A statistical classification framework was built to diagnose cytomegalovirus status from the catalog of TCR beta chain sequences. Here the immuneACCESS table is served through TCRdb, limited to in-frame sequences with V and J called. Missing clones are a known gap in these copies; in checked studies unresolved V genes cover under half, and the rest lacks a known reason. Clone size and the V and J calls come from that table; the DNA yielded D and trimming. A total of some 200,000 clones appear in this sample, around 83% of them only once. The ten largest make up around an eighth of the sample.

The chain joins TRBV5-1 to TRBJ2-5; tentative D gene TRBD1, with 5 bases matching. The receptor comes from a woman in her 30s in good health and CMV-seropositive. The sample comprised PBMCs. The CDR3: CASSLGLQAETQYF. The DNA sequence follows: TGCGCCAGCAGCTTGGGGCTACAGGCAGAGACCCAGTACTTC.